This T cell receptor (beta chain) was documented in a study of blood T cell repertoires in COVID-19. Across the whole study: Material from acute and convalescent COVID-19 was sourced from the United States, Italy and Spain. In each case, the material was cDNA or gDNA derived from T cells, B-cell-depleted T cells, or PBMCs.

Authors' methods: It was from reference gene primer amplification that nucleated cell counts were estimated. Only in-frame clones appear in the TCRdb table, and some are missing; sequencing was by immunoSEQ multiplex PCR. The V and J calls and clone size come from that table; D and trimming were worked out from the DNA. The data hold 35,000 to 45,000 clones, with about 88% observed a single time. The CDR3 has 14 amino acids. CDR1 is SGHTA and CDR2 is FQGNSA in the germline V gene. V was pared by 1 base and J by 7 bases, with 11 bases between. The receptor was isolated from a human donor in a cohort sampled during active COVID-19. The chain carries TRBV7-2 and TRBJ1-5, with unresolved D. Sequenced material: peripheral blood. The CDR3 loop is CASSLGEGRQPQHF. The CDR3 nucleotides read TGTGCCAGCAGCTTAGGAGAGGGCCGGCAGCCCCAGCATTTT.